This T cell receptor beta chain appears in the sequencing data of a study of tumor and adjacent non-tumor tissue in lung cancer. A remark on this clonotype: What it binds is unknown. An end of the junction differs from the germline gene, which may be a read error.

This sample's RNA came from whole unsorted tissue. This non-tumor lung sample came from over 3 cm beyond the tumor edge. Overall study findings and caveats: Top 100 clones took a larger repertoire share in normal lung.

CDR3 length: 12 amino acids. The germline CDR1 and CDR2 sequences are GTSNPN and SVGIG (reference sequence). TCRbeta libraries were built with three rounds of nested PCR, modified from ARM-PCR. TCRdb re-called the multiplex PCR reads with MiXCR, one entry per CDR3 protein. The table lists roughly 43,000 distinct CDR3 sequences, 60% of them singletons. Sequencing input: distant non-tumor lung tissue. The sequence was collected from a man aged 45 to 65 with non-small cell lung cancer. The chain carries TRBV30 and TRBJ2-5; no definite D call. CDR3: CVWSTRQETQYF. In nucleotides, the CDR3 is TGTGTCTGGAGTACCAGACAAGAGACCCAGTACTTC.